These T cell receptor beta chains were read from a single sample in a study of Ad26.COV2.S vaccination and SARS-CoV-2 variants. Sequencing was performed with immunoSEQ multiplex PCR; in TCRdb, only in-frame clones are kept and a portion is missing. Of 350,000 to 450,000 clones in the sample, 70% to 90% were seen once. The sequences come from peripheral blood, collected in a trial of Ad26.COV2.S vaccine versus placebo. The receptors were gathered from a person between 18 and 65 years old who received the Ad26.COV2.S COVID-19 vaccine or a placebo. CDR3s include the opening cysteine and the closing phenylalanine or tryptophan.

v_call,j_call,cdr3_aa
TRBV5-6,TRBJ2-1,CASSLAGSSYNEQFF
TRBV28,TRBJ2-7,CASSPPGRTYEQYF
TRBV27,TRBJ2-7,CASSLGGGISYEQYF
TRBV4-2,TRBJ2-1,CASSRGRALRQFF
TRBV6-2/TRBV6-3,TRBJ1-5,CASSYILDQPQHF
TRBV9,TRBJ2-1,CASSVGGLADYNEQFF
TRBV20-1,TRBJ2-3,CSARDGDTQYF
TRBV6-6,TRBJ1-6,CASSYSMGARVSPLHF
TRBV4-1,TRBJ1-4,CASSSLRTGSEKLFF
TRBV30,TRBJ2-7,CAWSVIGGPAYF
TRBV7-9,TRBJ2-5,CASSFVGIGETQYF
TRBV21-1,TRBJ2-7,CASPGLAGGPNSYEQYF
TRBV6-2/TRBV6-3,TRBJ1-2,CASSYSGPGGYTF
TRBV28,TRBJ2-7,CASSFDRGLSRAYEQYF
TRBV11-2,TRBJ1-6,CASSLSRGESPLHF
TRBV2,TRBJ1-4,CASRQNRNRDLFF
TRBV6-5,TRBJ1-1,CASSPAGGLAFF
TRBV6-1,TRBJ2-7,CASSEGGGRLYEQYF
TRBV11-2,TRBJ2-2,CASSSRTSGRRGELFF
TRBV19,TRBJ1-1,CASSMAHRDTEAFF